This is a list of T cell receptor beta chains from one sample in a study of T cells in Graves' hyperthyroidism and ophthalmopathy. TCRdb re-called the multiplex PCR reads with MiXCR, one entry per CDR3 protein. The sample records about 270,000 distinct CDR3 sequences, about 20% being singletons. The sample comprised blood. The receptors were gathered from a man aged 30-40 years with Graves' ophthalmopathy. The CDR3 runs from the conserved cysteine through the conserved F or W. The size of a clone is reported for some rows only, either as once, few or many, or as a class for expanded clones.

V gene	clone size	CDR3 protein
TRBV5-1	many	CASSLVAQDTAGETQYF
TRBV9	-	CASSVVGQSNTEAFF
TRBV11-2	many	CASRSSGDWTLGEQFF
TRBV2	many	CASRIIETQYF
TRBV6-1	-	CASSPRRYRENFNYGYTF
TRBV30	-	CAWSVLGGLTLHF
TRBV10-3	-	CASQTGGNEQFF
TRBV7-2	few	CASSLSGRAGGELFF
TRBV4-1	few	CASSRAFLGQRTETQYF
TRBV9	-	CASSGTGTVKTGELFF
TRBV27	-	CASSLSRTSGRGEQYF
TRBV5-1	few	CASSQMTSGSAGELFF
TRBV27	-	CASSFITYGYTF
TRBV15	many	CATSRVGLNTGELFF
TRBV20-1	-	CSATLTSGVGLYEQYF
TRBV30	many	CAWKRLAGGSRAYNEQFF
TRBV6-1	few	CASSYLGHTEAFF
TRBV14	-	CASSPQGGFNTEAFF
TRBV28	-	CASRRTGSLSYTF
TRBV3-1	many	CASSQEPTGTGGWTDTQYF
TRBV5-1	-	CASSFLQQETQYF
TRBV14	-	CASSQESGRGYEQYF
TRBV5-1	few	CASSLSYTGNTIYF
TRBV11-2	many	CASSSARGRRPYEQYF
TRBV7-9	-	CASPGLAPSEQFF
TRBV12-3/TRBV12-4	-	CASSLASGSTDTQYF
TRBV28	-	CASSSPKRGGAYEQYF
TRBV5-6	-	CASSYKDRVGYGYTF
TRBV29-1	-	CSVPGQVNEQYF
TRBV19	-	CASSSPGANVLTF
TRBV24-1	many	CATSDQTTGPGQPQHF
TRBV20-1	-	CSARGLRSSYEQYF
TRBV18	many	CASSPREGTEAFF
TRBV7-9	many	CASSPSAWDGNLDYEQYF
TRBV10-3	-	CAISESRTGEPSSAEAFF
TRBV6-1	few	CASRKTAYSNQPQHF
TRBV28	many	CASSLDSRGTGELFF
TRBV7-9	-	CASSLRLAGELDTQYF
TRBV12-3/TRBV12-4	many	CASSSQGARGAFF
TRBV6-1	-	CASKTALSQETQYF